A selection of T cell receptor beta chains follows, all from one sample in a study of blood T cell repertoires in COVID-19. The assay was immunoSEQ multiplex PCR, and TCRdb's table has in-frame clones only and misses some. The sample has about 220,000 clones, around 82% seen once. The sample consisted of peripheral blood. Receptors originate from a woman aged 70-85 years with acute or convalescent COVID-19. Each CDR3 is given with its conserved first and last residue. Each record gives: CDR3 length, D gene, V gene, J gene, clone size, CDR3 DNA, CDR3 protein. D genes are given only for firm matches. Expanded clones get a size class; other rows say once, few or many, or leave the size out.

14	NA	TRBV5-1	TRBJ2-3	NA	TGCGCCAGCAGCTTGGGGAGGGCCACAGATACGCAGTATTTT	CASSLGRATDTQYF
15	NA	TRBV3-1/TRBV3-2	TRBJ2-1	NA	TGTGCCAGCAGCCAAGCCTACTCGGAGTACAATGAGCAGTTCTTC	CASSQAYSEYNEQFF
15	TRBD2	TRBV7-3	TRBJ2-3	NA	TGTGCCAGCTGCCCTAGCGGGGGGGCTTTTGATACGCAGTATTTT	CASCPSGGAFDTQYF
14	NA	TRBV14	TRBJ1-2	NA	TGTGCCAGCAGCCCCTTGGGGGGGGCTTATGGCTACACCTTC	CASSPLGGAYGYTF
15	NA	TRBV11-2	TRBJ2-1	few	TGTGCCAGCAGCTTAGGAGGGGGCTCCTACAATGAGCAGTTCTTC	CASSLGGGSYNEQFF
16	TRBD2	TRBV4-2	TRBJ2-2	once	TGTGCCAGCAGCCAACTTCGGGGGAGGGAAACCGGGGAGCTGTTTTTT	CASSQLRGRETGELFF
16	TRBD1	TRBV6-5	TRBJ2-7	NA	TGTGCCAGCAGTTACTCGTTGGCGACAGGGACCCACGAGCAGTACTTC	CASSYSLATGTHEQYF
17	NA	TRBV5-5	TRBJ2-2	NA	TGTGCCAGCAGCTCTAGTACCGGGGTAACTAACACCGGGGAGCTGTTTTTT	CASSSSTGVTNTGELFF
12	NA	TRBV7-2	TRBJ2-1	NA	TGTGCCAGCAGCTTGGACTCCTATGAGCAGTTCTTC	CASSLDSYEQFF
15	NA	TRBV6-4	TRBJ1-6	NA	TGTGCCAGCAAGGAGGCACCCAACTATAATTCACCCCTCCACTTT	CASKEAPNYNSPLHF
15	TRBD2	TRBV24-1	TRBJ2-2	NA	TGTGCCACCAGTGAGACGGGGGGGGACACCGGGGAGCTGTTTTTT	CATSETGGDTGELFF
14	NA	TRBV18	TRBJ1-2	NA	TGTGCCAGCTCACCCCCCGGGACAATATATGGCTACACCTTC	CASSPPGTIYGYTF
12	NA	TRBV9	TRBJ1-6	NA	TGTGCCAGCAGCGTTGGCAGGTTTCCCCTCCACTTT	CASSVGRFPLHF
12	NA	TRBV20-1	TRBJ2-7	NA	TGCAGTGCTAGTTCCCCCAGGCGCGAGCAGTACTTC	CSASSPRREQYF
16	TRBD1	TRBV24-1	TRBJ2-5	NA	TGTGCCACCAGTGATCCACAGGGGGCCAGGGAAGAGACCCAGTACTTC	CATSDPQGAREETQYF
14	TRBD1	TRBV3-1/TRBV3-2	TRBJ1-1	NA	TGTGCCAGCAGCCAAGAAGGCAGGGACAGAGAAGCTTTCTTT	CASSQEGRDREAFF
15	TRBD2	TRBV5-1	TRBJ2-5	NA	TGCGCCAGCAGCCCCATTCTAGCGGGGGAGGAGACCCAGTACTTC	CASSPILAGEETQYF
15	NA	TRBV18	TRBJ1-3	NA	TGTGCCAGCTCACCGCAGGGCCCTTCTGGAAACACCATATATTTT	CASSPQGPSGNTIYF
16	NA	TRBV20-1	TRBJ2-3	NA	TGCAGTGCTAGTCTTCTTCCCAACAGCCTCACAGATACGCAGTATTTT	CSASLLPNSLTDTQYF
13	TRBD1	TRBV29-1	TRBJ1-1	NA	TGCAGCGTTGAGGGACAGGGGAAGACTGAAGCTTTCTTT	CSVEGQGKTEAFF
16	TRBD2	TRBV4-3	TRBJ2-7	NA	TGCGCCAGCAGCCAACTGGGACTAGCGGGGTCCTACGAGCAGTACTTC	CASSQLGLAGSYEQYF
13	NA	TRBV7-3	TRBJ2-3	NA	TGTGCCAGCAGCCCGGGGATGGCAGATACGCAGTATTTT	CASSPGMADTQYF
13	TRBD1	TRBV12-3/TRBV12-4	TRBJ2-3	NA	TGTGCCAGCAGGGGGACAGGGCTGATTGAGCAGTATTTT	CASRGTGLIEQYF
14	NA	TRBV6-2/TRBV6-3	TRBJ1-5	NA	TGTGCCAGCAGTTACCCACTCCAGGATTCGCCCCAGCATTTT	CASSYPLQDSPQHF
13	TRBD2	TRBV12-5	TRBJ2-5	NA	TGTGCTAGTGGCCGGGGGGGTCGAGAGACCCAGTACTTC	CASGRGGRETQYF
15	TRBD1	TRBV18	TRBJ1-6	few	TGTGCCAGCTCACCCGGGACAGGGTTGGACTCACCCCTCCACTTT	CASSPGTGLDSPLHF
13	NA	TRBV4-1	TRBJ2-1	few	TGCGCCAGCAGCCAATCTAGCCTTAATGAGCAGTTCTTC	CASSQSSLNEQFF
13	NA	TRBV25-1	TRBJ1-2	once	TGTGCCAGCAGTGATGACGGGGTGAGAGGCTACACCTTC	CASSDDGVRGYTF
13	NA	TRBV19	TRBJ2-3	NA	TGTGCCAGTAGACCCCGGGGAACAGATACGCAGTATTTT	CASRPRGTDTQYF
17	NA	TRBV28	TRBJ1-5	NA	TGTGCCAGCAGTCCCCCGGGGGGTGGGGCCCAGAATCAGCCCCAGCATTTT	CASSPPGGGAQNQPQHF
14	NA	TRBV2	TRBJ1-1	NA	TGTGCCAGCAGTGGTTATATGGTTCGGACTGAAGCTTTCTTT	CASSGYMVRTEAFF
14	NA	TRBV6-6	TRBJ2-2	few	TGTGCCAGCAGCCCGTCGGTGAACACCGGGGAGCTGTTTTTT	CASSPSVNTGELFF
13	NA	TRBV19	TRBJ1-2	few	TGTGCCAGTAGTATTTGGGGAGAGGGCGGCTACACCTTC	CASSIWGEGGYTF
17	TRBD1	TRBV5-6	TRBJ2-6	NA	TGTGCCAGCAGCTTGCTTGGACAGGGGGCCGGGGCCAACGTCCTGACTTTC	CASSLLGQGAGANVLTF
15	NA	TRBV6-5	TRBJ2-2	NA	TGTGCCAGCAGTCCCCGACTAGACTACACCGGGGAGCTGTTTTTT	CASSPRLDYTGELFF
16	NA	TRBV11-2	TRBJ2-3	NA	TGTGCCAGCAGCCCCAGGAGGGGTATGGCCACAGATACGCAGTATTTT	CASSPRRGMATDTQYF
14	NA	TRBV19	TRBJ1-2	NA	TGTGCCAGTAATCCCGGACAAGGGGAATATGGCTACACCTTC	CASNPGQGEYGYTF
14	NA	TRBV5-1	TRBJ1-5	NA	TGCGCCAGCAGCTTATCAGGGGACAATGAGCCCCAGCATTTT	CASSLSGDNEPQHF
14	TRBD1	TRBV4-1	TRBJ1-5	NA	TGCGCCAGCAGCCAAGGACAGGGCCTTCAGCCCCAGCATTTT	CASSQGQGLQPQHF
14	NA	TRBV24-1	TRBJ1-2	NA	TGTGCCACCAGTGATTCCAGGGTCCAAGAAGGCTACACCTTC	CATSDSRVQEGYTF
16	TRBD1	TRBV10-3	TRBJ2-3	NA	TGTGCCATCAGTGAGTCGGGTGACAGGGGAATAGATACGCAGTATTTT	CAISESGDRGIDTQYF
16	TRBD2	TRBV6-5	TRBJ2-5	NA	TGTGCCAGCAGTTCCTCCCCTAGCGGGGGCTTCGAGACCCAGTACTTC	CASSSSPSGGFETQYF
14	TRBD1	TRBV10-1	TRBJ2-4	NA	TGCGCCAGCAGTTTGGGGACAGGGGTAAACATTCAGTACTTC	CASSLGTGVNIQYF
14	NA	TRBV3-1/TRBV3-2	TRBJ1-6	NA	TGTGCCAGCAGCCTCGACACCAATAATTCACCCCTCCACTTT	CASSLDTNNSPLHF
13	TRBD2	TRBV3-1/TRBV3-2	TRBJ2-7	NA	TGTGCCAGCAGCCAAGGGGGGGGCTACGAGCAGTACTTC	CASSQGGGYEQYF
16	TRBD1	TRBV6-1	TRBJ1-4	NA	TGTGCCAGCAGTGATAGACAGGGGGCAACTAATGAAAAACTGTTTTTT	CASSDRQGATNEKLFF
13	NA	TRBV18	TRBJ1-1	NA	TGTGCCAGCTCACCGCGGGACGGCACTGAAGCTTTCTTT	CASSPRDGTEAFF
12	NA	TRBV12-3/TRBV12-4	TRBJ2-5	NA	TGTGCCAGCAAGCAGGGAGGAGAGACCCAGTACTTC	CASKQGGETQYF
18	NA	TRBV5-1	TRBJ2-3	NA	TGCGCCAGCAGCTTTGGGGGTGCGACTGGGAGGACTAAGGATACGCAGTATTTT	CASSFGGATGRTKDTQYF
12	NA	TRBV10-3	TRBJ1-3	NA	TGTGCCATCAGTGAAGCTCGAAACACCATATATTTT	CAISEARNTIYF
15	TRBD2	TRBV5-5	TRBJ2-1	few	TGTGCCAGCAGCTTGGGGTCTAGCGGGTACAATGAGCAGTTCTTC	CASSLGSSGYNEQFF
14	NA	TRBV5-4	TRBJ2-2	NA	TGTGCCAGCAGCTTAAGCAGGGAGGTCGGGGAGCTGTTTTTT	CASSLSREVGELFF
11	TRBD1	TRBV20-1	TRBJ2-7	NA	TGCAGTGCTAGGTACGACAGGGTGGCCTACTTC	CSARYDRVAYF
13	NA	TRBV3-1/TRBV3-2	TRBJ2-1	once	TGTGCCAGCAGCGAAGGCAGAATCAATGAGCAGTTCTTC	CASSEGRINEQFF
17	TRBD2	TRBV3-1/TRBV3-2	TRBJ2-3	NA	TGTGCCAGCAGCCAATTCTCAGCGGGGGGGCGTATAGATACGCAGTATTTT	CASSQFSAGGRIDTQYF
13	NA	TRBV7-2	TRBJ2-7	NA	TGTGCCAGCAGCTTAGAGAGGGCCGACGAGCAGTACTTC	CASSLERADEQYF
24	TRBD2	TRBV3-1/TRBV3-2	TRBJ2-3	NA	TGTGCCAGCAGCCAAGATTCTTCGGGTCCAGCTGCCGGGACTAGCGGGTGGGTTGCGGATACGCAGTATTTT	CASSQDSSGPAAGTSGWVADTQYF
13	NA	TRBV2	TRBJ2-5	NA	TGTGCCAGCAGTGAGACAACCCAAGAGACCCAGTACTTC	CASSETTQETQYF
13	TRBD2	TRBV18	TRBJ2-5	NA	TGTGCCACCGGCGGGGGGCAAGAAGAGACCCAGTACTTC	CATGGGQEETQYF
16	NA	TRBV2	TRBJ2-2	few	TGTGCCAGCAGTGAAGGGCGGGCCACGAACACCGGGGAGCTGTTTTTT	CASSEGRATNTGELFF